These 6 T cell receptor beta chains were all obtained from the same sample, sequenced in a study of blood T cell repertoires in COVID-19. Produced via immunoSEQ multiplex PCR; TCRdb's table is partial and in-frame only. The sample holds some 300,000 clones, about nine tenths seen once. The sample comprised peripheral blood. All receptors derive from a man between 18 and 35 years old with active or convalescent COVID-19.

This clone showed up just once. This rearrangement joins TRBV24-1 to TRBJ2-3, with 7 positions matching TRBD1. Germline loops: CDR1 KGHDR, CDR2 SFDVKD. The CDR3 extends over 16 amino acids. Losses at the gene ends were 3 bases for V and 4 bases for J; bases not matched to a gene: 9. CDR3 in DNA: TGTGCCACCAGTGATGGGGGACAGTTTCTCCCAGATACGCAGTATTTT. Translating it yields CATSDGGQFLPDTQYF.

V gene TRBV6-5 combines with J gene TRBJ2-7, with 10 bases aligning to TRBD2. This CDR3 comprises 15 residues. V lost 7 bases, J lost 3 bases, and 9 bases stayed unmatched. CDR1 is MNHEY and CDR2 is SVGAGI in the germline V gene. For the CDR3, the DNA is TGTGCCAGCACCCCGGCTAGCGGGGGATACTACGAGCAGTACTTC. Its translation: CASTPASGGYYEQYF.

This chain links TRBV28 with TRBJ1-6; D call uncertain. CDR3 size: 16 residues. Deletions cut 3 bases from V and 10 bases from J, with 19 bases between. CDR1 MDHEN and CDR2 SYDVKM come from the germline V gene. The CDR3 bases are TGTGCCAGCAGTTTCCCTCGGACTGGGATAGGGTCACCCCTCCACTTT. As protein: CASSFPRTGIGSPLHF.

V is TRBV6-5 and J is TRBJ1-5; D is uncertain. This CDR3 comprises 15 residues. V lost 3 bases, J lost 0 bases, and 9 bases lay in between. The germline CDR1 and CDR2 sequences are MNHEY and SVGAGI. CDR3 loop: CASSYTGNSNQPQHF. The CDR3 DNA is TGTGCCAGCAGTTATACGGGAAATAGCAATCAGCCCCAGCATTTT.

The V call is TRBV5-1, the J call TRBJ2-1; 14 nucleotides line up with TRBD2. CDR3 length: 16 amino acids. Germline V gene lookup returns CDR1 SGHRS and CDR2 YFSETQ. V shed 5 bases and J 8 bases; nucleotides not matched to a gene: 9. As DNA, the CDR3 is TGCGCCAGCAGGGCCGGGACTAGCGGGAGAGTCTATGAGCAGTTCTTC. Amino acid sequence: CASRAGTSGRVYEQFF.

V gene TRBV14 combines with J gene TRBJ2-7; TRBD2 matches at 12 bases. The J segment lost 4 bases and the V segment lost 2 bases, leaving 6 bases of the junction unmatched. The CDR3 contains 16 residues. The germline V gene has CDR1 SGHDN and CDR2 FVKESK. The CDR3 loop is CASSQPGLAGRYEQYF. CDR3 bases: TGTGCCAGCAGCCAACCCGGACTAGCGGGAAGATACGAGCAGTACTTC.